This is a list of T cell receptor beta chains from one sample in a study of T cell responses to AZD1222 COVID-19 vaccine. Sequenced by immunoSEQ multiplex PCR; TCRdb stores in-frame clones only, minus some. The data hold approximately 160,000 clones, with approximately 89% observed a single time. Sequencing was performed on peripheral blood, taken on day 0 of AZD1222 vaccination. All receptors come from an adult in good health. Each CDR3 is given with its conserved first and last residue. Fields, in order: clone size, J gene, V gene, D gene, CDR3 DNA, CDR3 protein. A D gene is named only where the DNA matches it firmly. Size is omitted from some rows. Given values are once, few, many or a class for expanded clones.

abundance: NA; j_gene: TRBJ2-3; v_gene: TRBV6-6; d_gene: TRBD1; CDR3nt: TGTGCCAGCAGTCGAAGGACAGGGGGCTTCACAGATACGCAGTATTTT; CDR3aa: CASSRRTGGFTDTQYF
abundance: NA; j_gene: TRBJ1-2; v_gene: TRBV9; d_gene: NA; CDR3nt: TGTGCCAGCAGCGCCCGGGACGCCCAATCCTATGGCTACACCTTC; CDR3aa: CASSARDAQSYGYTF
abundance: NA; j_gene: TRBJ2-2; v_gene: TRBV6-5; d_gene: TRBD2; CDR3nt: TGTGCCAGCAGTTACTCTCTAGCGGTCCCCGGGGAGCTGTTTTTT; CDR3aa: CASSYSLAVPGELFF
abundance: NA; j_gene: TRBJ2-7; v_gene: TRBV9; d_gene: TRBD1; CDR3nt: TGTGCCAGCAGCGGAGGACAGGGCGAATCCTACGAGCAGTACTTC; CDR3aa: CASSGGQGESYEQYF
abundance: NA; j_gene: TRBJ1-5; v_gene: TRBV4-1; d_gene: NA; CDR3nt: TGCGCCAGCAGCCAAGATCTAGGTTTTGGCAATCAGCCCCAGCATTTT; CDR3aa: CASSQDLGFGNQPQHF
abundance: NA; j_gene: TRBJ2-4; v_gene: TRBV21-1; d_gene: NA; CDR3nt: TGTGCCACCCTTAGCGGGAGGACTCTAAACATTCAGTACTTC; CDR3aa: CATLSGRTLNIQYF
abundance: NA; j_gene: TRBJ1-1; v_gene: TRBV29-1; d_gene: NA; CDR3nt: TGCAGCGTTGCCAATACTATGAACACTGAAGCTTTCTTT; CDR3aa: CSVANTMNTEAFF
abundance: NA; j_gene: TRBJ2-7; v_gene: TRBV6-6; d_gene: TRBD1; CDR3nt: TGTGCCAGCAGTCAGACACAGGGGGTTCATGAGCAGTACTTC; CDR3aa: CASSQTQGVHEQYF
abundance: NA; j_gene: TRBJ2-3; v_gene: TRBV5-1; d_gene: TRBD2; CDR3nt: TGCGCCAGCAGCATCGGGACTAGCGGGAGTATCGATACGCAGTATTTT; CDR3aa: CASSIGTSGSIDTQYF
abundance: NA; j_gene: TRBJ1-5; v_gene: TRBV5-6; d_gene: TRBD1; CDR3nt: TGTGCCAGCAGCGTTTTTAGGACAGGGGTTTGGGACCAGCCCCAGCATTTT; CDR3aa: CASSVFRTGVWDQPQHF
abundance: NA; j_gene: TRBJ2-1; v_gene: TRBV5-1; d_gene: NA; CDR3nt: TGCGCCAGCAGCTTGGATGGGGCTAGCGATGAGCAGTTCTTC; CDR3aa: CASSLDGASDEQFF
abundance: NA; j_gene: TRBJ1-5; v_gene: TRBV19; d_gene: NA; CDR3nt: TGTGCCAGTACGAACGGCACTTGGGGGGGCAATCAGCCCCAGCATTTT; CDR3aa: CASTNGTWGGNQPQHF
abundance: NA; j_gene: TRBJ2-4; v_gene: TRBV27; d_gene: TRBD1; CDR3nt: TGTGCCAGCAGTCTCCAGGGACAGGGGTACGGCATTCAGTACTTC; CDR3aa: CASSLQGQGYGIQYF
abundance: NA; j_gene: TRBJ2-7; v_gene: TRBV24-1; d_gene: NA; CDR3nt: TGTGCCACCCCCGTATCCCTCGAGCAGTACTTC; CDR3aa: CATPVSLEQYF
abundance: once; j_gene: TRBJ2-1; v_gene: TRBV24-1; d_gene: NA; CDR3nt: TGTGCCACCAGTGATTTATATCCGGGAGAGCATTGGTTCTTC; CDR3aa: CATSDLYPGEHWFF
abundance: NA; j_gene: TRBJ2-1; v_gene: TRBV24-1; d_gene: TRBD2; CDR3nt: TGTGCCACCAGTGATAGCGGGAACTACAATGAGCAGTTCTTC; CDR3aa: CATSDSGNYNEQFF
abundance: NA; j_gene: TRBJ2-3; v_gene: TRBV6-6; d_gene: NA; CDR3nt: TGTGCCAGCAGTCCCTATGAAAGGCAGTATTTT; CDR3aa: CASSPYERQYF
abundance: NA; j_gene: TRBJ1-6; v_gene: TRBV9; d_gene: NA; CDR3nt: TGTGCCAGCAGCGATGGGGTATCCCTCCACTTT; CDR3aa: CASSDGVSLHF
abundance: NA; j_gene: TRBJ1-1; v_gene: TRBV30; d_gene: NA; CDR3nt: TGTGCCGGACAAGGGGACACTGAAGCTTTCTTT; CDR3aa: CAGQGDTEAFF
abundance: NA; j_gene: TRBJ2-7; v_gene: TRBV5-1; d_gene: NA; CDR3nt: TGCGCCAGCAGCAGATCCGCGGGGAGCTCCTACGAGCAGTACTTC; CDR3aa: CASSRSAGSSYEQYF
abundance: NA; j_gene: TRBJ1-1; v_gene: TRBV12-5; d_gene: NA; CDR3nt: TGTGCTAGTGGTTCCTTCGGACAGCAAAATTACATGAACACTGAAGCTTTCTTT; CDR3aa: CASGSFGQQNYMNTEAFF
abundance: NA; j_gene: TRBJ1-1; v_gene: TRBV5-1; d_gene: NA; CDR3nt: TGCGCCAGCAGCTTTCAAGAGAACACTGAAGCTTTCTTT; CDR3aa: CASSFQENTEAFF
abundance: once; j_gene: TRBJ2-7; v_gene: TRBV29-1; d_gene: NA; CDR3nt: TGCAGCGTTGTTGTTTGGACAGCTCGCGGTGAGCAGTACTTC; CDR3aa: CSVVVWTARGEQYF
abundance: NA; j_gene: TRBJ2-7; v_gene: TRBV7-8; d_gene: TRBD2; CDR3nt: TGTGCCAGCAGCTCCGGGACTAGCGGCTACGAGCAGTACTTC; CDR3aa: CASSSGTSGYEQYF
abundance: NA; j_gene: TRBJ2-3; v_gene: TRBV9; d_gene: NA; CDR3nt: TGTGCCAGCAGCCCAGAAAGGACCTCCGGGGATACGCAGTATTTT; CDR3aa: CASSPERTSGDTQYF